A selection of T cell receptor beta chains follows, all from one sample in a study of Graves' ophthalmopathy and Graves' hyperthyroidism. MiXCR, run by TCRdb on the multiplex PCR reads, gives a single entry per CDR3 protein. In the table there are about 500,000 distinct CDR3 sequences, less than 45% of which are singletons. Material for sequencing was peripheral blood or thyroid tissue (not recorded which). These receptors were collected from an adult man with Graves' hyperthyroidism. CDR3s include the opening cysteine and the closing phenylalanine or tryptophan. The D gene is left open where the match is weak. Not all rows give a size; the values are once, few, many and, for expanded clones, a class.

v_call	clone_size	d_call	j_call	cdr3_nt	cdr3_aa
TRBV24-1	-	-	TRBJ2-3	TGTGCCACCAGTGAGACCCGACAGGATCCGACAGATACGCAGTATTTT	CATSETRQDPTDTQYF
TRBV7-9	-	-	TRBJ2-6	TGTGCCAGCAGCCGAGCCGTTCGCAGGGGTATCGGGGCCAACGTCCTGACTTTC	CASSRAVRRGIGANVLTF
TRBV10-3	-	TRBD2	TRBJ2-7	TGTGCCACCCGGTTCGGGAGCGGGAGGGAGAATGAGCAGTACTTC	CATRFGSGRENEQYF
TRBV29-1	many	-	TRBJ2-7	TGCAGCGTTACAGGGGAGGTTAGCTACGAGCAGTACTTC	CSVTGEVSYEQYF
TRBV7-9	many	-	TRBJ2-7	TGTGCCAGCAGCTCGTCGGACGGGGCCTACGAGCAGTACTTC	CASSSSDGAYEQYF
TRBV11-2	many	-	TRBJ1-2	TGTGCCAGCAGCTTAGATCTCCTAGGATCCTATGGCTACACCTTC	CASSLDLLGSYGYTF
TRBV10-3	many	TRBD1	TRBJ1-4	TGTGCCATCAGTACCGGGACAGAGAATGAAAAACTGTTTTTT	CAISTGTENEKLFF
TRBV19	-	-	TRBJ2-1	TGTGCCAGTAGTACCTTAGTAGGGAATGAGCAGTTCTTC	CASSTLVGNEQFF
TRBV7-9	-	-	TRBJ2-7	TGTGCCAGCAGCTTAAGTTGGGGCAGTGGGGCCTCCTACGAGCAGTACTTC	CASSLSWGSGASYEQYF
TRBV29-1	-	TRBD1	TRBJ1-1	TGCAGCAGCCGACAGGGGGCGAACACTGAAGCTTTCTTT	CSSRQGANTEAFF
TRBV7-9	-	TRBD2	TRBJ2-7	TGTGCCAGCAGCCTCCTCGGACTAGCGGGGTACGAGCAGTACTTC	CASSLLGLAGYEQYF
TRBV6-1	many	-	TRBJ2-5	TGTGCCAGCAGTGAAGCCGAGGGCTGGAAGACCCAGTACTTC	CASSEAEGWKTQYF
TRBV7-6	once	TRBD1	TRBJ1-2	TGTGCCAGCAGCCAGGGGACAGGGGGCGCATTCGTGTATGGCTACACCTTC	CASSQGTGGAFVYGYTF
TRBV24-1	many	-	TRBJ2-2	TGTGCCACCAGTGATTTGGGGCTAGCCGGAGTTGGCGGGGAGCTGTTTTTT	CATSDLGLAGVGGELFF
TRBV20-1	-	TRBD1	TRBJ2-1	TGCAGTGCATCCCCGGGACAGCGTTACAATGAGCAGTTCTTC	CSASPGQRYNEQFF
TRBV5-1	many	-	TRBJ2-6	TGCGCCAGCAGCTCCTTTGTTGGGGCCAACGTCCTGACTTTC	CASSSFVGANVLTF
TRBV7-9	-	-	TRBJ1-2	TGTGCCAGCAGCGCGCCGGGGGGTTTCGGCGATGGCTACACCTTC	CASSAPGGFGDGYTF
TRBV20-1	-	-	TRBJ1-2	TGCAGTGCTAGAGGGACTTTAGACATAAATGGCTACACCTTC	CSARGTLDINGYTF
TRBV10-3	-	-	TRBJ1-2	TGTGCCATCAGTAGGCGGAACTATGGCTACACCTTC	CAISRRNYGYTF
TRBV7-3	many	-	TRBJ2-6	TGTGCCAGCAGCTACCCCGGGGGGCGCTCTGGGGCCAACGTCCTGACTTTC	CASSYPGGRSGANVLTF
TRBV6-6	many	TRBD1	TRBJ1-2	TGTGCCAGCAGTTACTCAGTTGCAGGGGGAAGCGGTGGCTACACCTTC	CASSYSVAGGSGGYTF
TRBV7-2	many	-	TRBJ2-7	TGTGCCAGCAGCTTGGACTTCTACGAGCAGTACTTC	CASSLDFYEQYF
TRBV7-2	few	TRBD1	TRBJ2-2	TGTGCCAGCAGTCTCCATTGGACAGGGGTAGGGGAGCTGTTTTTT	CASSLHWTGVGELFF
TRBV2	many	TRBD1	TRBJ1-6	TGTGCCAGCAGACCCTCCTCGCTGGACAGGAACTCCTATAATTCACCCCTCCACTTT	CASRPSSLDRNSYNSPLHF
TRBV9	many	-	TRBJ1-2	TGTGCCAGCAGCGGACTTCACAGAGACTATGGCTACACCTTC	CASSGLHRDYGYTF
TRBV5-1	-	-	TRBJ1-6	TGCGCCAGCAGCCCCAACTCTCTCCAGCCCGATAGCTCCTATAATTCACCCCTCCACTTT	CASSPNSLQPDSSYNSPLHF
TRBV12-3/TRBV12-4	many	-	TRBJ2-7	TGTGCCAGCACCTACGGGTTTTCCAACTCCTACGAGCAGTACTTC	CASTYGFSNSYEQYF
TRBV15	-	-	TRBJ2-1	TGTGCCACCAGCAGAGTCAAGGGCAGCTCCTACAATGAGCAGTTCTTC	CATSRVKGSSYNEQFF
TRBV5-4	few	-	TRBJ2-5	TGTGCCAGCAGACGTAAATTTTCTAGCGACCAGACCCAGTACTTC	CASRRKFSSDQTQYF
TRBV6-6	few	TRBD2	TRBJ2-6	TGTGCCTCCGGACTAGCGGGGCCCTCTGGGGCCAACGTCCTGACTTTC	CASGLAGPSGANVLTF
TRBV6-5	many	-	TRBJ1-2	TGTGCCAGCAGTTACCCCCAGGCCCCCTCTAACTATGGCTACACCTTC	CASSYPQAPSNYGYTF
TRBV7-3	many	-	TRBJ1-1	TGTGCCAGCAGCTCCTCCGGTTACACTGAAGCTTTCTTT	CASSSSGYTEAFF
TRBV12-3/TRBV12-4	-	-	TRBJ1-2	TGTGCCAGCAGTTTAGCGATGGGAGTTGGCTATGGCTACACCTTC	CASSLAMGVGYGYTF
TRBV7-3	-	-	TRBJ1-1	TGCGCCAGCAGCCAGACGCCGGGACCGACGAACACTGAAGCTTTCTTT	CASSQTPGPTNTEAFF
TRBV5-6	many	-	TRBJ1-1	TGTGCCAGCAGCCCGGACAGATCTCGATACACTGAAGCTTTCTTT	CASSPDRSRYTEAFF
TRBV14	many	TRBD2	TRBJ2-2	TGTGCCAGCAGCCAAGATATCGGACTAGTAGCCGGGGAGCTGTTTTTT	CASSQDIGLVAGELFF
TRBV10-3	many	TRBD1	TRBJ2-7	TGTGCCATCAGCGCCCGGGACAGTCTCTCCTACGAGCAGTACTTC	CAISARDSLSYEQYF
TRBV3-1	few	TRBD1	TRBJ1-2	TGTGCCAGCAGCCATGGGACAGGGCCTTCTAACTATGGCTACACCTTC	CASSHGTGPSNYGYTF
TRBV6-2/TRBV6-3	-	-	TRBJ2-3	TGTGCCAGTACTACAAGAGGGGCGGGGGCAGGCACAGATACGCAGTATTTT	CASTTRGAGAGTDTQYF
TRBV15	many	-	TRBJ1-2	TGTGCCACCAGCGATGAGGAGACAGCTCGAACTAACTATGGCTACACCTTC	CATSDEETARTNYGYTF
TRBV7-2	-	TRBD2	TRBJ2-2	TGTGCCAGCAGCCCAAGGACTAGCGGGGTGAACACCGGGGAGCTGTTTTTT	CASSPRTSGVNTGELFF
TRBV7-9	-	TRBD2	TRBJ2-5	TGTGCCAGCAGCCCGACTAGCGGAGGTTCCTACAATGAGCAGTACTTC	CASSPTSGGSYNEQYF
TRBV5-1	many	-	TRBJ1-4	TGTGCCAGTAGTCCCCGGACGGCAACTAATGAAAAACTGTTTTTT	CASSPRTATNEKLFF
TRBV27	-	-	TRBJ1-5	TGTGCCAGCAGCCGTCCAGGGAGGGCTCAGCCCCAGCATTTT	CASSRPGRAQPQHF
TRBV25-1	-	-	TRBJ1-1	TGTGCCAGTAGTGGTACGGCGGAAAACACTGAAGCTTTCTTT	CASSGTAENTEAFF
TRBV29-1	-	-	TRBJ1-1	TGCAGCCTCCGAGGGGGTGCCGGGACACTGAACACTGAAGCTTTCTTT	CSLRGGAGTLNTEAFF
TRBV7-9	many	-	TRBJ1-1	TGTGCCAGCAGCTTAATCGTCAGGGGAGAAGCTTTCTTT	CASSLIVRGEAFF
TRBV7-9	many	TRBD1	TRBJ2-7	TGTGCCAGCAGCTGGCCCGGGACAGGACCCTCCTACGAGCAGTACTTC	CASSWPGTGPSYEQYF
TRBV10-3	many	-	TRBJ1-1	TGTGCCTCCCTGGGGGGGATGAACACTGAAGCTTTCTTT	CASLGGMNTEAFF
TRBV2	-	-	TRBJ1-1	TGTGCCAGCAGAAAGGGCAGGGAAGCTTTCTTT	CASRKGREAFF
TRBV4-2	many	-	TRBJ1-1	TGTGCCAGCAGCCAAGGTGGCGTTCAGAACACTGAAGCTTTCTTT	CASSQGGVQNTEAFF
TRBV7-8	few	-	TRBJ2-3	TGTGCCAGCAGCTTGGGCGCGGCGGGCCGAGATACGCAGTATTTT	CASSLGAAGRDTQYF
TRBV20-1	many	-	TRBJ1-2	TGCAGTGCTAGAGTGGGGGGGGGCATAGGTGGCTACACCTTC	CSARVGGGIGGYTF
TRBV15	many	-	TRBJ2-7	TGTGCCACCAGCAGAGAGGAGGACTACTCCTACGAGCAGTACTTC	CATSREEDYSYEQYF
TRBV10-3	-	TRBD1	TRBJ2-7	TGTGCCAGCAGACTACAGGGGGCTCTGTACGAGCAGTACTTC	CASRLQGALYEQYF
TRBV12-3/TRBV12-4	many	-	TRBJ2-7	TGTGCCAGCAGTCTATTACCGGCAGGGCCCTACGAGCAGTACTTC	CASSLLPAGPYEQYF
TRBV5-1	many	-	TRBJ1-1	TGCGCCAGCAGCTTGAGTATGACGAACACTGAAGCTTTCTTT	CASSLSMTNTEAFF
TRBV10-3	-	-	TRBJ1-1	TGTGCCATCAGTGAGTCGGCCGGAACTGAAGCTTTCTTT	CAISESAGTEAFF
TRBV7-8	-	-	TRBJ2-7	TGTGCCAGCAGCCGCCTTGGGGCAGGTCTCTCCTACGAGCAGTACTTC	CASSRLGAGLSYEQYF